One and the same sample provided the 26 T cell receptor beta chains below, sequenced in a study of T cells in Graves' hyperthyroidism and ophthalmopathy. Amplified regions were TCR beta CDR3 sequences from RNA transcripts. HTBI primers drove first-round RT-PCR of the TCR CDR3. In TCRdb, the multiplex PCR reads were re-called with MiXCR into one record per CDR3 protein. This sample has a few hundred thousand distinct CDR3 sequences, with 13% to 15% found just once. Material: blood. Receptor source: a woman aged 40 to 50 with Graves' hyperthyroidism that later progressed to Graves' ophthalmopathy.

This clonotype was seen ten or more times. CDR3 protein: CSASTSYNEQFF. CDR3 coding DNA: TGCAGTGCTAGTACTAGTTACAATGAGCAGTTCTTC. The rearrangement links TRBV20-1 to TRBJ2-1; D perhaps matches TRBD2 (5 bases). Per the germline V gene, CDR1 is DFQATT and CDR2 is SNEGSKA (reference sequence). The V gene lost 3 bases and the J gene lost 4 bases, with 7 bases spanning the gap. The CDR3 sequence is 12 residues long.

This clonotype was seen a few times. CDR3 in DNA: TGTGCCAGCAGTCCCGGACTAGCGGCCGAGCAGTACTTC. Translating it yields CASSPGLAAEQYF. The chain recombines TRBV6-2 or TRBV6-3 with TRBJ2-7; TRBD2 matches 10 bases. V lost 5 bases to trimming and J lost 6 bases; unmatched junction nucleotides: 4. CDR1 and CDR2 (germline): MNHEY, SVGEGT. This CDR3 comprises 13 residues.

This chain connects TRBV18 to TRBJ2-3; perhaps D is TRBD1 or TRBD2 (6 bases each). The germline V gene encodes CDR1 KGHSH and CDR2 LQKENI. The CDR3 has 16 residues. V dropped 6 bases and J dropped 2 bases, with 18 bases sitting between them. In nucleotides, the CDR3 is TGTGCCAGCTCTTTCGGGGGCCCCGGCCCCACAGATACGCAGTATTTT. Its translation is CASSFGGPGPTDTQYF.

This clonotype was found many times. The gene calls are TRBV7-3 and TRBJ2-1, with 10 bases that match TRBD2. The CDR3 spans 15 residues. V lost 5 bases to trimming and J lost 4 bases; unmatched junction nucleotides: 5. Germline lookup yields CDR1 SGHTA and CDR2 FQGTGA. CDR3 sequence reads: CASSPSGSRYNEQFF. The CDR3 DNA follows: TGTGCCAGCAGCCCTAGCGGGAGTCGGTACAATGAGCAGTTCTTC.

The chain employs TRBV29-1 and TRBJ1-2; D is unresolved. V was shortened by 1 base and J by 3 bases, with 9 bases between the two germline ends. CDR3 length: 13 amino acids. CDR1 is SQVTM, CDR2 ANQGSEA, per germline. CDR3: CSVEGQSYYGYTF. CDR3 bases: TGCAGCGTTGAAGGGCAGAGTTACTATGGCTACACCTTC.

This clonotype has at least ten counts. The chain couples TRBV3-1 to TRBJ2-1; perhaps TRBD2 as D (6 bases). This CDR3 comprises 15 residues. Germline CDR1 reads LGHDT; CDR2 reads YNNKEL (reference sequence). The ends were cut back, 4 bases at V and 3 bases at J, with 13 bases in the middle. The CDR3 region has the DNA TGTGCCAGCAGCCCCCGAGGAGCGGGCTACAATGAGCAGTTCTTC. It translates to CASSPRGAGYNEQFF.

This clonotype was seen repeatedly, ten times or more. The chain is built from TRBV24-1 and TRBJ2-1; D is perhaps TRBD1 (6 bases). V was pared by 5 bases and J by 4 bases, with 20 bases between. The CDR3 totals 17 residues. Germline-derived CDR1 and CDR2 are KGHDR and SFDVKD. As DNA, the CDR3 is TGTGCCACCAGTGCCCACCCGGACAGTCTTTCGTACAATGAGCAGTTCTTC. It encodes CATSAHPDSLSYNEQFF.

A remark on this clonotype: A much larger clone lies a single base off, so this may be a read error. The chain recombines TRBV5-1 with TRBJ2-1, with 9 bases matching TRBD2. CDR1 and CDR2 from the germline V gene are SGHRS and YFSETQ. The CDR3 spans 18 residues. Here the CDR3 reads CASSLSLAGTSSYDEQFF. The CDR3 DNA reads TGCGCCAGCAGCTTGTCGCTAGCGGGAACCAGCTCCTACGATGAGCAGTTCTTC.

In this sample, this clonotype turned up many times. V is TRBV2 and J is TRBJ2-1; possibly TRBD1 or TRBD2 for D (5 bases each). CDR1 and CDR2 from the germline V gene are SNHLY and FYNNEI. The CDR3 covers 15 residues. V was shortened by 7 bases and J by 0 bases, with 13 bases between the two germline ends. The CDR3 region has the DNA TGTGCCAGCACCGGGGCTCCACCCTCCTACAATGAGCAGTTCTTC. It specifies CASTGAPPSYNEQFF.

In this sample, this clonotype turned up a few times. This may be a read error: a much more frequent sequence differs by one nucleotide. The DNA for the CDR3 is TGTGCCAGCCGCCCCGCCGGCACAGATACGCAGTATTTT. Translated, it gives CASRPAGTDTQYF. The chain combines TRBV3-1 with TRBJ2-3, with unresolved D. The V end was cut by 8 bases, the J end by 1 base, with 10 bases between. This CDR3 comprises 13 residues. Germline CDR1 and CDR2: LGHDT and YNNKEL (reference sequence).

The J gene is TRBJ2-1, the V gene TRBV9; 15 nucleotides match TRBD2. Germline V gene data show CDR1 as SGDLS and CDR2 as YYNGEE. The CDR3 totals 17 residues. The V segment lost 4 bases and the J segment 9 bases; nucleotides outside the gene matches: 11. CDR3 sequence reads: CASSSGLAGGPMSEQFF. In nucleotides, the CDR3 is TGTGCCAGCAGCTCTGGACTAGCGGGAGGGCCGATGAGTGAGCAGTTCTTC.

V and J are TRBV11-2 and TRBJ2-6, with D maybe TRBD1 (5 bases). This CDR3 comprises 15 residues. Trimming shortened V by 1 base and J by 2 bases, and 6 bases separated the two germline ends. Germline V gene sequence: CDR1 SGHAT, CDR2 FQNNGV. CDR3 loop: CASSLGRAGANVLTF. CDR3 nucleotides: TGTGCCAGCAGCTTAGGCAGGGCTGGGGCCAACGTCCTGACTTTC.

This clonotype was seen ten or more times. CDR3: CSVEDLGDRVTDTQYF. CDR3 in DNA: TGCAGCGTTGAAGATCTAGGGGACAGGGTAACAGATACGCAGTATTTT. This rearrangement joins TRBV29-1 to TRBJ2-3, with 9 bases fitting TRBD1. Unmatched junction bases numbered 7, after V lost 0 bases and J lost 3 bases. The CDR3 sequence is 16 residues long. From germline, CDR1 is SQVTM and CDR2 ANQGSEA.

A single count supports this clonotype. This chain joins TRBV12-3 or TRBV12-4 and TRBJ1-2, with no clear D. V was pared by 7 bases and J by 8 bases, with 14 bases between. The CDR3 runs to 12 residues. The CDR3 DNA follows: TGTGCCAGCACCCTTGGGTTAAGCGGCTACACCTTC. Amino acids: CASTLGLSGYTF.

This clonotype occurred many times. The chain carries TRBV20-1 and TRBJ2-1; D is ambiguous. The germline V gene encodes CDR1 DFQATT and CDR2 SNEGSKA (reference sequence). V was shortened by 2 bases and J by 8 bases, with 7 bases between the two germline ends. The CDR3 is made up of 11 amino acids. The CDR3 here is CSARKYHEQFF. CDR3 DNA sequence: TGCAGTGCTAGAAAGTACCATGAGCAGTTCTTC.

This clonotype was observed at least ten times. The rearrangement links TRBV5-1 to TRBJ2-3; no firm D call. Germline V gene lookup returns CDR1 SGHRS and CDR2 YFSETQ. The CDR3 consists of 15 residues. Trimming stripped 1 base from V and 0 bases from J, with 9 bases between. CDR3 coding DNA: TGCGCCAGCAGCTTGAAACAGCGAAGCACAGATACGCAGTATTTT. It specifies CASSLKQRSTDTQYF.

This clonotype was counted between two and nine times. The V call is TRBV6-1, the J call TRBJ2-7; 7 nucleotides agree with TRBD2. Germline-derived CDR1 and CDR2 are MNHNS and SASEGT. V gave up 7 bases and J gave up 4 bases; unmatched junction bases: 16. The CDR3 extends over 16 amino acids. The CDR3 DNA is TGTGCCAGCACACCTCCTCTCGAGACTAGCATTTACGAGCAGTACTTC. Translating gives CASTPPLETSIYEQYF.

This clonotype was seen ten or more times. The rearrangement joins TRBV7-2 to TRBJ2-7; unclear D gene. The CDR3 runs to 11 residues. Deletions cut 2 bases from V and 6 bases from J, with 5 bases between. CDR1 SGHTA and CDR2 FQGNSA come from the germline V gene. In DNA form, the CDR3 reads TGTGCCAGCAGCTTATATGGCGAGCAGTACTTC. It yields the protein CASSLYGEQYF.

This chain uses TRBV7-7 with TRBJ2-2; 7 bases are a match to TRBD2. The CDR3 totals 13 residues. V gave up 10 bases and J gave up 4 bases; unmatched junction bases: 6. Germline V gene sequence: CDR1 SSHAT, CDR2 FNYEAQ (reference sequence). CDR3 bases: TGTGCCACGGGGGGTGGTAGCACCGGGGAGCTGTTTTTT. Translating it yields CATGGGSTGELFF.

The table lists this clonotype with many counts. The chain combines TRBV29-1 with TRBJ2-5, with 7 bases that match TRBD1. With V trimmed by 2 bases and J by 1 base, 4 bases remained unmatched. The germline V gene has CDR1 SQVTM and CDR2 ANQGSEA. The CDR3 has 14 residues. The CDR3, as DNA: TGCAGCGTTGAATTCAGGGACAGCCAAGAGACCCAGTACTTC. Translated: CSVEFRDSQETQYF.

This clonotype was seen once. The chain employs TRBV12-3 or TRBV12-4 and TRBJ1-3; 10 positions agree with TRBD1. The CDR3 runs to 14 residues. The trim removed 5 bases at V and 5 bases at J, leaving 3 bases unmatched. CDR3 coding DNA: TGTGCCAGCAGTAGACAGGGGGCGAGAAACACCATATATTTT. Protein product: CASSRQGARNTIYF.

This clonotype was seen ten or more times. The chain combines TRBV5-1 with TRBJ2-5; D call uncertain. This CDR3 is 15 amino acids long. V was trimmed by 3 bases and J by 1 base, leaving 13 bases between them. The germline CDR1 and CDR2 sequences are SGHRS and YFSETQ. This CDR3 is CASSWTPVIQETQYF. The CDR3 nucleotides are TGCGCCAGCAGCTGGACCCCAGTTATCCAAGAGACCCAGTACTTC. The variable domain in full, completed from reference TRBV5-1 and TRBJ2-5, reads KAGVTQTPRYLIKTRGQQVTLSCSPISGHRSVSWYQQTPGQGLQFLFEYFSETQRNKGNFPGRFSGRQFSNSRSEMNVSTLELGDSALYLCASSWTPVIQETQYFGPGTRLLVL.

This clonotype has a count of ten or more. V gene TRBV28 combines with J gene TRBJ1-1; TRBD1 matches at 9 bases. Germline CDR1 and CDR2: MDHEN and SYDVKM. After removal of 6 bases from V and 1 base from J, the junction contained 9 bases not matched to a gene. CDR3 length: 16 amino acids. The CDR3 DNA follows: TGTGCCAGCAGAAGCGAACCGGGACAGGGGAACACTGAAGCTTTCTTT. Translated, it gives CASRSEPGQGNTEAFF.

In its sample, this clonotype was seen many times. This chain connects TRBV28 to TRBJ1-5; D ambiguous. There are 13 residues in the CDR3. CDR1 MDHEN and CDR2 SYDVKM come from the germline V gene. V was clipped by 2 bases and J by 7 bases, with 9 bases between them. CDR3 DNA: TGTGCCAGCAGTTTAGGCAGGTCCCAGCCCCAGCATTTT. Its translation is CASSLGRSQPQHF.

There are many counts of this clonotype. The J gene is TRBJ2-1, the V gene TRBV6-1, with 12 positions matching TRBD2. Germline CDR1 is MNHNS and CDR2 is SASEGT. V shed 5 bases, J shed 10 bases, and the junction held 15 bases outside the gene matches. The CDR3 sequence is 17 residues long. CDR3 loop: CASSKNQLAGGPGEQFF. DNA of the CDR3: TGTGCCAGCAGTAAGAACCAGCTAGCGGGAGGGCCTGGAGAGCAGTTCTTC.

This clonotype was seen repeatedly, ten times or more. The chain carries TRBV7-9 and TRBJ2-2; perhaps TRBD1 as D (5 bases). The CDR3 totals 20 residues. Trimming left V 5 bases short and J 9 bases short, with 34 bases between. CDR1 is SEHNR, CDR2 FQNEAQ, per germline (reference sequence). The CDR3 region is CASSAPPHAVKFLADRELFF. The CDR3 DNA follows: TGTGCCAGCAGCGCCCCACCTCATGCAGTTAAATTCCTGGCGGACAGGGAGCTGTTTTTT.